This TCR beta chain was captured by sequencing in a study of T cells in Graves' hyperthyroidism and ophthalmopathy. Whole-study results and caveats: Before onset, by a median of around six months, the model predicted ophthalmopathy.

Germline V CDR1 and CDR2: DFQATT, SNEGSKA (reference sequence). The germline V and J ends were trimmed by 3 bases and 1 base, with 9 bases remaining between them. The length of the CDR3 is 13 residues. Comments on this clonotype: The antigen is not known.

RNA transcripts gave rise to amplified TCR beta CDR3 regions. The TCR CDR3 was amplified in a first-round RT-PCR using the HTBI primer set. TCRdb ran MiXCR on the multiplex PCR reads and lists one entry per CDR3 protein. The sample has about 700,000 distinct CDR3 sequences, roughly 46% seen once. This clonotype originated in an adult man with Graves' disease, either hyperthyroidism or ophthalmopathy (not recorded which). The chain recombines TRBV20-1 with TRBJ1-2; no definite D call. The sequencing input was peripheral blood or thyroid tissue (not recorded which). This CDR3 reads CSASNRYNYGYTF. The CDR3 DNA is TGCAGTGCTAGCAACAGATATAACTATGGCTACACCTTC.